This TCR beta chain was obtained from a study of CD8 T cells in Susac syndrome. After extraction with the RNeasy kit, about 0.5 to 1 ug of the RNA was reverse transcribed using random hexamers. TCRdb passed the immunoSEQ multiplex PCR reads through MiXCR, listing each CDR3 protein once. The table lists 150,000 to 200,000 distinct CDR3 sequences, over 90% of them singletons. Per the germline V gene, CDR1 is SEHNR and CDR2 is FQNEAQ (reference sequence). The length of the CDR3 is 15 residues. V was shortened by 1 base and J by 0 bases, with 9 bases between the two germline ends. The receptor was derived from a human donor with multiple sclerosis. V gene TRBV7-9 combines with J gene TRBJ1-2; D possibly corresponds to TRBD1 (5 bases). The specimen sequenced was CD4+ T cells from PBMCs. Written as DNA, the CDR3 is TGTGCCAGCAGCTTAGTGGGACCGACTAACTATGGCTACACCTTC. This sequence encodes CASSLVGPTNYGYTF.